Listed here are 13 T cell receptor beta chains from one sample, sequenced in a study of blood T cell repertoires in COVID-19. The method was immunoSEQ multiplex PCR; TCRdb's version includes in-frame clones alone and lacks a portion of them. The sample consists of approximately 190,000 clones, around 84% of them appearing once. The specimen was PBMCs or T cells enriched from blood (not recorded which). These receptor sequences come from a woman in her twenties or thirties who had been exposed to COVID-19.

CDR3 coding DNA: TGTGCCAGCAGCTTGGCGGGTAATCAGCCCCAGCATTTT. It encodes CASSLAGNQPQHF. J is TRBJ1-5 and V is TRBV5-4; D uncertain. This CDR3 is 13 amino acids long. Trimming pared 0 bases from V and 4 bases from J, leaving 5 bases between. Germline V gene lookup returns CDR1 SGHNT and CDR2 YYREEE (reference sequence).

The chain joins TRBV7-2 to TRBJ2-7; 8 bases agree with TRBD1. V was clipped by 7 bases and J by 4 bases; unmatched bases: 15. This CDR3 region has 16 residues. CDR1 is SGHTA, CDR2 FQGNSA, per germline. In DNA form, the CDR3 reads TGTGCCAGCACCCTTGTACCAGGGACAGGTGGTTACGAGCAGTACTTC. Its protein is CASTLVPGTGGYEQYF.

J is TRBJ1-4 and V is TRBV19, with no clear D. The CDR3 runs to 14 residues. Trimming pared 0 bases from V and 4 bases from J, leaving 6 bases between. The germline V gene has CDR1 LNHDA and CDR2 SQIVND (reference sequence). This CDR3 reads CASSIDGFNEKLFF. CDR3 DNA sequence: TGTGCCAGTAGTATAGACGGTTTTAATGAAAAACTGTTTTTT.

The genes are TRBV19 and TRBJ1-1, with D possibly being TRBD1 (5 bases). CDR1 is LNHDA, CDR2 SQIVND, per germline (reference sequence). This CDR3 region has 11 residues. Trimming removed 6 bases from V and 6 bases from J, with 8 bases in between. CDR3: CASRGGSEAFF. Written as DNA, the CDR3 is TGTGCCAGTAGGGGGGGTTCTGAAGCTTTCTTT.

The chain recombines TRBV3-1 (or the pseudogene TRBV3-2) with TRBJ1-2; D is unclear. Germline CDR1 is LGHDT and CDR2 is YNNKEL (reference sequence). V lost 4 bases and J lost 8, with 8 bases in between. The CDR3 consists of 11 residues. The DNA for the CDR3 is TGTGCCAGCAGCCGGGTCGGGGGCTACACCTTC. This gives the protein CASSRVGGYTF.

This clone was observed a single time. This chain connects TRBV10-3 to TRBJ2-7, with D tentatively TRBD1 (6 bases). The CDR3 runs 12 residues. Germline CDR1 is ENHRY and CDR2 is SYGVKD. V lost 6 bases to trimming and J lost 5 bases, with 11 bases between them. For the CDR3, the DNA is TGTGCCATCAGAGAAAACAGGGACGAGCAGTACTTC. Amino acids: CAIRENRDEQYF.

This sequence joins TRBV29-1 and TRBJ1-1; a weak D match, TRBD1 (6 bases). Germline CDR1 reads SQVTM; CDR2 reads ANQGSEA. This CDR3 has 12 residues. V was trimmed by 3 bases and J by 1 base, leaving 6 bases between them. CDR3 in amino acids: CSVDRGNTEAFF. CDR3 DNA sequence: TGCAGCGTTGACAGGGGGAACACTGAAGCTTTCTTT.

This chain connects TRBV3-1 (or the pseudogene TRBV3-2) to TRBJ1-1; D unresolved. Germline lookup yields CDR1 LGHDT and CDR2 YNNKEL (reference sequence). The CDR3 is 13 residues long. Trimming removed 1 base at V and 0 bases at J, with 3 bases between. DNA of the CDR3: TGTGCCAGCAGCCAAGTCTTGAACACTGAAGCTTTCTTT. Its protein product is CASSQVLNTEAFF.

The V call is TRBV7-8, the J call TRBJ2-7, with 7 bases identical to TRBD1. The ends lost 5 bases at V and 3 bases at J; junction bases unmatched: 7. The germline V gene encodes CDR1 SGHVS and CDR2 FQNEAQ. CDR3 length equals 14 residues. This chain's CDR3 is CASSGRQGNYEQYF. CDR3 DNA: TGTGCCAGCAGCGGACGACAGGGAAACTACGAGCAGTACTTC.

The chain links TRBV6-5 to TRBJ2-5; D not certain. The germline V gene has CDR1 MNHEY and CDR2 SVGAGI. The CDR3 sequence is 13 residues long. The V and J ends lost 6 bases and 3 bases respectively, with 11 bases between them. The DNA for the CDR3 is TGTGCCAGCAGAACTTACCTGGAAGAGACCCAGTACTTC. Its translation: CASRTYLEETQYF.

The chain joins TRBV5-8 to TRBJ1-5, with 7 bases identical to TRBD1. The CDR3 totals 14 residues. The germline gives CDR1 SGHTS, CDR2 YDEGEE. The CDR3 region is CADGGGYSNQPQHF. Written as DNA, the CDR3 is TGTGCAGATGGAGGGGGCTATAGCAATCAGCCCCAGCATTTT.

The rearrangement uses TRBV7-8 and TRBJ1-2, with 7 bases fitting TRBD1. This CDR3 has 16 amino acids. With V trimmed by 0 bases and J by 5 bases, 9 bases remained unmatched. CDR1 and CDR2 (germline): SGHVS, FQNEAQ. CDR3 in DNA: TGTGCCAGCAGCTTAGCGGAGAGGGGGCCTGGGTATGGCTACACCTTC. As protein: CASSLAERGPGYGYTF.

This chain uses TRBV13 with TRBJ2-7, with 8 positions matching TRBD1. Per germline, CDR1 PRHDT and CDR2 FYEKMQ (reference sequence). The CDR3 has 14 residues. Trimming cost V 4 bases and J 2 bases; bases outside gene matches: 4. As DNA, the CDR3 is TGTGCCAGCAGCTCGACGACAGGGGCCTACGAGCAGTACTTC. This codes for CASSSTTGAYEQYF.